Shown below are 15 T cell receptor beta chains from a single sample sequenced in a study of T-cell reconstitution after alpha-beta-depleted transplantation in children. Library preparation (for TCRbeta) was performed with unique molecular identifiers. TCRdb processed the PCR reads anew with MiXCR; each CDR3 protein has one entry. The sample lists 250,000 to 350,000 distinct CDR3 sequences, approximately 23% occurring once. The specimen was PBMCs, mostly from graft donor cells, collected 180 days after TCRalphabeta/CD19-depleted stem cell transplant. These TCRs come from a male patient younger than 18 who had a stem cell transplant for acute lymphoblastic leukemia, so the T cells may come from the graft donor.

This clonotype came up once. The J gene is TRBJ2-3, the V gene TRBV2, with D perhaps assigned TRBD1 or TRBD2 (6 bases each). The CDR3 has 15 residues. The germline CDR1 and CDR2 sequences are SNHLY and FYNNEI. V lost 4 bases and J 2 bases, leaving 13 bases between the germline ends. The CDR3 DNA reads as TGTGCCAGCAGTGTGGGGGGCTCCCCCACAGATACGCAGTATTTT. It translates to CASSVGGSPTDTQYF.

The chain couples TRBV29-1 to TRBJ1-2; the match to TRBD1 covers 11 bases. The CDR3 has 12 residues. CDR1 is SQVTM and CDR2 is ANQGSEA in the germline V gene. The junction had 5 bases not matched to a gene; V was cut back by 7 bases and J by 7 bases. The CDR3 sequence: CSARGTGGGYTF. The CDR3 DNA reads TGCAGCGCCAGGGGGACAGGGGGTGGCTACACCTTC.

The chain recombines TRBV5-1 with TRBJ2-3; D possibly corresponds to TRBD2 (6 bases). The CDR3 loop spans 17 amino acids. The germline V and J ends were trimmed by 1 base and 1 base, with 16 bases remaining between them. The germline gives CDR1 SGHRS, CDR2 YFSETQ. The CDR3 here is CASSLSAAGRRTDTQYF. CDR3 DNA sequence: TGCGCCAGCAGCTTGTCCGCGGCGGGGAGGCGCACAGATACGCAGTATTTT. Full variable domain (outside the CDR3, taken from reference TRBV5-1 and TRBJ2-3): KAGVTQTPRYLIKTRGQQVTLSCSPISGHRSVSWYQQTPGQGLQFLFEYFSETQRNKGNFPGRFSGRQFSNSRSEMNVSTLELGDSALYLCASSLSAAGRRTDTQYFGPGTRLTVL.

This clonotype was observed a few times. The chain links TRBV7-2 to TRBJ2-1; 7 bases agree with TRBD2. The CDR3 covers 15 residues. Germline lookup yields CDR1 SGHTA and CDR2 FQGNSA. The J segment lost 3 bases and the V segment lost 5 bases, leaving 7 bases of the junction unmatched. CDR3 loop: CASSPPLAVYNEQFF. The CDR3 DNA follows: TGTGCCAGCAGCCCCCCTCTAGCGGTCTACAATGAGCAGTTCTTC.

In nucleotides, the CDR3 is TGCGCCAGCAGCCAACTCGGGGGAGATACGCAGTATTTT. Amino acids: CASSQLGGDTQYF. The rearrangement uses TRBV4-3 and TRBJ2-3, with D maybe TRBD2 (6 bases). The CDR3 consists of 13 residues. Germline CDR1 LGHNA, CDR2 YSLEER. The V end lost 2 bases, the J end lost 5 bases, and 8 bases lay between the germline ends.

This clonotype was found a few times. V usage is TRBV10-3 and J usage is TRBJ2-2; no clear D. Trimming took 6 bases from V and 6 from J, leaving 8 bases between them. CDR1 and CDR2 from the germline V gene are ENHRY and SYGVKD. This CDR3 comprises 12 residues. This CDR3 is CAISVYSGELFF. As DNA, the CDR3 is TGTGCCATCAGCGTCTATTCCGGGGAGCTGTTTTTT.

V and J are TRBV4-1 and TRBJ2-3; the match to TRBD2 covers 9 bases. The CDR3 contains 17 residues. J was trimmed by 1 base and V by 4 bases; bases with no gene match: 9. CDR1 MGHRA and CDR2 YSYEKL come from the germline V gene. The CDR3 DNA sequence: TGCGCCAGCAGCCCTTTATTAGCGGGAGAACGCACAGATACGCAGTATTTT. Encoded protein: CASSPLLAGERTDTQYF.

The chain couples TRBV20-1 to TRBJ2-3; D may correspond to TRBD1 or TRBD2 (6 bases each). The V end lost 0 bases, the J end lost 2 bases, and 12 bases lay between the germline ends. Germline V lookup: CDR1 DFQATT, CDR2 SNEGSKA (reference sequence). CDR3 length equals 15 residues. The CDR3 DNA sequence: TGCAGTGCTAGAGATCTGGGGGGCCCCACAGATACGCAGTATTTT. Its translation: CSARDLGGPTDTQYF.

This clonotype was counted between two and nine times. The rearrangement joins TRBV9 to TRBJ1-2; no firm D call. Germline lookup yields CDR1 SGDLS and CDR2 YYNGEE. There are 14 residues in the CDR3. The V gene lost 0 bases and the J gene lost 1 base, with 7 bases spanning the gap. CDR3: CASSVVDNNYGYTF. The CDR3 DNA reads as TGTGCCAGCAGCGTAGTAGACAATAACTATGGCTACACCTTC. Looking up the rest from reference TRBV9 and TRBJ1-2 gives the full variable domain: DSGVTQTPKHLITATGQRVTLRCSPRSGDLSVYWYQQSLDQGLQFLIQYYNGEERAKGNILERFSAQQFPDLHSELNLSSLELGDSALYFCASSVVDNNYGYTFGSGTRLTVV.

There are a few counts of this clonotype. The genes are TRBV20-1 and TRBJ2-7, with TRBD2 as a possible D gene (6 bases). Trimming removed 0 bases from V and 4 bases from J, with 13 bases in between. The germline V gene encodes CDR1 DFQATT and CDR2 SNEGSKA (reference sequence). CDR3 length: 14 amino acids. This CDR3 is CSARDVLGGYEQYF. The DNA for the CDR3 is TGCAGTGCTAGAGATGTCCTGGGGGGTTACGAGCAGTACTTC.

The sample holds a few counts of this clonotype. The genes are TRBV4-1 and TRBJ2-3; 11 bases agree with TRBD2. CDR1 is MGHRA and CDR2 is YSYEKL in the germline V gene. The length of the CDR3 is 16 residues. The trim removed 4 bases at V and 4 bases at J, leaving 7 bases unmatched. In DNA, the CDR3 is TGCGCCAGCAGCCCGGGCACTAGCGGGAGCGCAGATACGCAGTATTTT. Translation gives CASSPGTSGSADTQYF.

The chain links TRBV12-3 or TRBV12-4 to TRBJ1-4, with D possibly matching TRBD1 (5 bases). This CDR3 is built from 15 residues. V lost 6 bases, J lost 0 bases, and 11 bases lay in between. The CDR3 sequence is CASSRGGATNEKLFF. The CDR3 coding sequence is TGTGCCAGCAGCCGGGGGGGGGCAACTAATGAAAAACTGTTTTTT.

This clonotype was recorded a few times. This chain connects TRBV7-9 to TRBJ2-7, with D tentatively TRBD1 or TRBD2 (5 bases each). The germline V and J ends were trimmed by 5 bases and 1 base, with 15 bases remaining between them. CDR3 length equals 15 residues. Germline CDR1 is SEHNR and CDR2 is FQNEAQ (reference sequence). The DNA for the CDR3 is TGTGCCAGCAGCGCCCACGGGGCGTTTTCCTACGAGCAGTACTTC. Its protein product is CASSAHGAFSYEQYF.

The CDR3 spells CASSLQGSLYGEQFF. The CDR3 region has the DNA TGTGCCAGCAGCCTACAGGGAAGTCTCTACGGTGAGCAGTTCTTC. The V gene is TRBV6-1, the J gene TRBJ2-1; possibly TRBD1 for D (6 bases). Germline values: CDR1 MNHNS, CDR2 SASEGT. The CDR3 is made up of 15 amino acids. V was trimmed by 6 bases and J by 9 bases, leaving 21 bases between them.

The chain links TRBV6-5 to TRBJ2-4; TRBD2 agrees at 11 bases. Germline loops: CDR1 MNHEY, CDR2 SVGAGI. Trimming cost V 2 bases and J 4 bases; bases outside gene matches: 7. CDR3 length: 17 residues. The CDR3 nucleotides read TGTGCCAGCAGTTACCACGAGACTAGCGGGGAGAAAAACATTCAGTACTTC. This sequence encodes CASSYHETSGEKNIQYF.